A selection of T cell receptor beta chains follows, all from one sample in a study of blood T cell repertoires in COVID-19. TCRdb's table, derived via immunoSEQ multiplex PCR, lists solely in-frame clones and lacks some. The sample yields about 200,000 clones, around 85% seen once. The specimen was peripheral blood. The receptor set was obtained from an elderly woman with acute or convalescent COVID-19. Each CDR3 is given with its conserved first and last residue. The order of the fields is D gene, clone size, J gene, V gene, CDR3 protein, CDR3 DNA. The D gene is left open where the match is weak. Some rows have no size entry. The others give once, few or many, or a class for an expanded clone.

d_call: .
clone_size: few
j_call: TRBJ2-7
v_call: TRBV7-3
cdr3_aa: CASSLFGGEQYF
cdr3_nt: TGTGCCAGCAGCTTATTTGGCGGCGAGCAGTACTTC

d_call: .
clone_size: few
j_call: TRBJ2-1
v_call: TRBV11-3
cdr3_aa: CASSLDLTGPEFF
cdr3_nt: TGTGCCAGCAGCTTAGATCTAACAGGCCCGGAGTTCTTC

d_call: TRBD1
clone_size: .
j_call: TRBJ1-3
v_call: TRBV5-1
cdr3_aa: CASSRDRARDTIYF
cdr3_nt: TGCGCCAGCAGCCGGGACAGGGCCAGGGACACCATATATTTT

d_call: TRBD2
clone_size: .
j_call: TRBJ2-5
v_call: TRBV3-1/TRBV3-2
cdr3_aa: CASSQGASGIVQETQYF
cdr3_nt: TGTGCCAGCAGCCAAGGGGCTAGCGGGATTGTACAAGAGACCCAGTACTTC

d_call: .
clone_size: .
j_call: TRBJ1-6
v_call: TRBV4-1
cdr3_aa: CASSQDTVAGIPYNSPLHF
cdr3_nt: TGCGCCAGCAGCCAAGATACGGTTGCGGGTATACCCTATAATTCACCCCTCCACTTT

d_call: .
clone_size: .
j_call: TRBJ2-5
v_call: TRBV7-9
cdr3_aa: CASSYGRVVETQYF
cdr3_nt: TGTGCCAGCAGCTATGGCAGGGTGGTGGAGACCCAGTACTTC

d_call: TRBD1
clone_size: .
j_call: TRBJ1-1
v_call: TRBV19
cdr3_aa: CASSPYRGLMNTEAFF
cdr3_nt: TGTGCCAGTAGTCCGTACAGGGGCTTGATGAACACTGAAGCTTTCTTT

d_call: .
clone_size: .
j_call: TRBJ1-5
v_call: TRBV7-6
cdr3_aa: CASSPQGTQPQHF
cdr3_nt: TGTGCCAGCAGCCCCCAGGGGACACAGCCCCAGCATTTT

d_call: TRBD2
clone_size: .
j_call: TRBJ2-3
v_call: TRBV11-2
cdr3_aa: CASSLRTSGGRTDTQYF
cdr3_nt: TGTGCCAGCAGCCTCAGGACTAGCGGGGGCCGCACAGATACGCAGTATTTT

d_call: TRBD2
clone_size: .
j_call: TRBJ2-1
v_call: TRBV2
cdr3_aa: CASRELAGGDNEQFF
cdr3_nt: TGTGCCAGCAGAGAGTTAGCGGGAGGGGACAATGAGCAGTTCTTC

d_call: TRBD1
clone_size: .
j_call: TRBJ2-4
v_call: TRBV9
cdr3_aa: CASSSSGTENIQYF
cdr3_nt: TGTGCCAGCAGCTCATCCGGGACAGAAAACATTCAGTACTTC

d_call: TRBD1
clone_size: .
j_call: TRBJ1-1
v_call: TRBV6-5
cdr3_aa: CASRVDRENTEAFF
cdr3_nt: TGTGCCAGCAGAGTGGACAGGGAAAACACTGAAGCTTTCTTT

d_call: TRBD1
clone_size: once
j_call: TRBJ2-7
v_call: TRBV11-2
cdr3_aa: CASSLDRQGGEQYF
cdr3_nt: TGTGCCAGCAGCTTAGACCGACAGGGCGGGGAGCAGTACTTC

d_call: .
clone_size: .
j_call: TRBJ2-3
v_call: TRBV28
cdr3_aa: CASSWGVTDTQYF
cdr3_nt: TGTGCCAGCAGTTGGGGGGTAACAGATACGCAGTATTTT

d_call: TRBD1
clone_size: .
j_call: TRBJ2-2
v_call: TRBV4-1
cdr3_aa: CASRRTDRGTGELFF
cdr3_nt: TGCGCCAGCCGAAGGACCGACAGGGGCACCGGGGAGCTGTTTTTT

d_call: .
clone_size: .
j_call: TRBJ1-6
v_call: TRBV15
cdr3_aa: CATSRGSGGISPLHF
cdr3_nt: TGTGCCACCAGCAGAGGTTCGGGGGGGATTTCACCCCTCCACTTT

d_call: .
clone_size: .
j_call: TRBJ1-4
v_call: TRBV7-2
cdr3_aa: CASSLFGNSATNEKLFF
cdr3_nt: TGTGCCAGCAGCTTATTTGGTAATTCGGCAACTAATGAAAAACTGTTTTTT

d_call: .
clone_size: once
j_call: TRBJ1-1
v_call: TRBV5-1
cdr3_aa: CASSLLSGLTEAFF
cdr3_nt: TGCGCCAGCAGCTTGCTCTCAGGGCTCACTGAAGCTTTCTTT

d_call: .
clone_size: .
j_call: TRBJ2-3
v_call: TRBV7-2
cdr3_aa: CASSFHPSRAESDTQYF
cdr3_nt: TGTGCCAGCAGCTTTCACCCCTCGAGGGCCGAGTCAGATACGCAGTATTTT

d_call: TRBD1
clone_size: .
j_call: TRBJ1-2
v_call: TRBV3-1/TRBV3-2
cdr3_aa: CASSAGTVDNYGYTF
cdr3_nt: TGTGCCAGCAGCGCAGGGACAGTAGATAACTATGGCTACACCTTC

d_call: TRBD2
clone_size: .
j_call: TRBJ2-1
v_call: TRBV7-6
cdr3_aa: CASSLGLAGGNEQFF
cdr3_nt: TGTGCCAGCAGCTTAGGACTAGCGGGAGGGAATGAGCAGTTCTTC

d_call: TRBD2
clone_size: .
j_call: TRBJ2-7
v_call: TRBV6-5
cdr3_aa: CASSYSRGGRLYEQYF
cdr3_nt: TGTGCCAGCAGTTACTCCCGGGGGGGCAGGCTCTACGAGCAGTACTTC

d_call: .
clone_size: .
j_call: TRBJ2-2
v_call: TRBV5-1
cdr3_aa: CASSPVIGGEALFF
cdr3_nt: TGCGCCAGCAGCCCCGTTATAGGGGGTGAGGCGCTGTTTTTT

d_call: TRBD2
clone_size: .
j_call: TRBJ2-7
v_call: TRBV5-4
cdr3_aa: CASSLDGGLGGEQYF
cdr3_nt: TGTGCCAGCAGCTTGGACGGGGGACTAGGGGGCGAGCAGTACTTC

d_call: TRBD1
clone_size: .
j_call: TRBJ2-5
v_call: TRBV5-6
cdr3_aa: CASSFGQGQETQYF
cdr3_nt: TGTGCCAGCAGCTTCGGACAGGGCCAGGAGACCCAGTACTTC

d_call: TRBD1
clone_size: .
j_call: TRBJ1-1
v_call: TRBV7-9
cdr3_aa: CASSLASTGDEAFF
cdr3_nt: TGTGCCAGCAGCTTAGCCTCGACAGGGGATGAAGCTTTCTTT

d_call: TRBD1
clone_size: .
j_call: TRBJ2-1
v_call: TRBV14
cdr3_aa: CASSQFDRGMKQFF
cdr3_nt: TGTGCCAGCAGCCAATTTGACAGGGGGATGAAACAGTTCTTC

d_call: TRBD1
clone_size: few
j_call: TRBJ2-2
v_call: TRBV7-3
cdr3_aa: CASSSGTGNTGELFF
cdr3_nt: TGTGCCAGCAGCTCCGGGACAGGGAACACCGGGGAGCTGTTTTTT

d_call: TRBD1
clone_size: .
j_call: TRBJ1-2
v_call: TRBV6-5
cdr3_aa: CASTRTGSGGYTF
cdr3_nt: TGTGCCAGCACCCGGACAGGGTCTGGTGGCTACACCTTC

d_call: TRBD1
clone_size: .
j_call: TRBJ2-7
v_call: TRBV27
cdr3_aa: CASSPQGQLSGNEQYF
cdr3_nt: TGTGCCAGCAGTCCGCAGGGACAGCTCTCTGGGAACGAGCAGTACTTC